Below, 18 T cell receptor beta chains from the same sample are listed, as sequenced in a study of Ad26.COV2.S vaccination and SARS-CoV-2 variants. Profiled with immunoSEQ multiplex PCR; TCRdb holds only in-frame clones, not every one. The data contain 440,000 or so clones, roughly 87% of them singletons. Described treatment: approximately 18 received Ad26.COV2.S at low or high dose, single or two shots; five or six received placebo; per-sample allocation not given. Repertoires come from day 63 after the first vaccine or placebo injection. The starting material was peripheral blood, obtained in a trial of Ad26.COV2.S vaccine versus placebo. Receptors originate from a person aged 18-65 years who received the Ad26.COV2.S COVID-19 vaccine or a placebo.

This rearrangement joins TRBV27 to TRBJ1-2; 7 nucleotides agree with TRBD1. The germline gives CDR1 MNHEY, CDR2 SMNVEV (reference sequence). Trimming removed 0 bases from V and 4 bases from J; junction bases left unmatched: 11. The CDR3 has 17 residues. The CDR3 sequence: CASSLSVGDRYTYGYTF. As DNA, the CDR3 is TGTGCCAGCAGTTTATCGGTGGGGGACAGATATACCTATGGCTACACCTTC.

V gene TRBV5-6 combines with J gene TRBJ1-1; no clear D. Trimming took 1 base from V and 0 from J, leaving 4 bases between them. The germline V gene encodes CDR1 SGHDT and CDR2 YYEEEE. The CDR3 has 13 residues. The CDR3 loop is CASSLFVNTEAFF. Written as DNA, the CDR3 is TGTGCCAGCAGCTTGTTTGTGAACACTGAAGCTTTCTTT. Drawing the rest from reference TRBV5-6 and TRBJ1-1, the complete variable domain is DAGVTQSPTHLIKTRGQQVTLRCSPKSGHDTVSWYQQALGQGPQFIFQYYEEEERQRGNFPDRFSGHQFPNYSSELNVNALLLGDSALYLCASSLFVNTEAFFGQGTRLTVV.

The V call is TRBV7-6, the J call TRBJ2-5, with 13 bases that match TRBD2. The CDR3 covers 16 residues. Germline V lookup: CDR1 SGHVS, CDR2 FNYEAQ. V gave up 5 bases and J gave up 3 bases; unmatched junction bases: 6. Here the CDR3 reads CASSARGLAGEETQYF. The CDR3 DNA reads TGTGCCAGCAGCGCCCGAGGACTAGCGGGAGAAGAGACCCAGTACTTC.

This sequence joins TRBV3-1 (or the pseudogene TRBV3-2) and TRBJ2-7, with 7 bases matching TRBD1. CDR3 length: 14 amino acids. The V gene's germline CDR1 is LGHDT and CDR2 YNNKEL (reference sequence). V gave up 4 bases and J gave up 2 bases; unmatched junction bases: 5. The CDR3 region has the DNA TGTGCCAGCAGCCCGGGACAGTCCACCTACGAGCAGTACTTC. It yields the protein CASSPGQSTYEQYF.

This chain connects TRBV2 to TRBJ2-2, with 12 positions matching TRBD2. The V gene's germline CDR1 is SNHLY and CDR2 FYNNEI. Trimming at V came to 9 bases and at J to 6 bases, leaving 8 bases not matched to a gene. This CDR3 is built from 15 residues. CDR3 amino acids: CASVRLAGEAGELFF. The CDR3 bases are TGTGCCAGTGTTAGACTAGCGGGAGAGGCCGGGGAGCTGTTTTTT.

The chain carries TRBV6-5 and TRBJ2-3; D not resolved. The CDR3 extends over 13 amino acids. From germline, CDR1 is MNHEY and CDR2 SVGAGI. V lost 9 bases and J lost 0, with 10 bases in between. DNA for the CDR3: TGTGCCAGTACACAGTTTAGCACAGATACGCAGTATTTT. Encoded protein: CASTQFSTDTQYF.

This clone was found a few times. V and J are TRBV30 and TRBJ2-7; D ambiguous. The V end lost 0 bases, the J end lost 3 bases, and 15 bases lay between the germline ends. Per the germline V gene, CDR1 is GTSNPN and CDR2 is SVGIG (reference sequence). The CDR3 extends over 15 amino acids. The CDR3 DNA sequence: TGTGCCTGGAGTGTATTGGCAGGTCCGCGCTACGAGCAGTACTTC. This encodes CAWSVLAGPRYEQYF.

V usage is TRBV27 and J usage is TRBJ2-7; TRBD1 might be the D (5 bases). CDR3 length equals 13 residues. V gave up 0 bases and J gave up 5 bases, with 8 bases separating them. The germline V gene encodes CDR1 MNHEY and CDR2 SMNVEV (reference sequence). The CDR3 DNA reads as TGTGCCAGCAGTTTATCCAGGGCTAACGAGCAGTACTTC. It translates to CASSLSRANEQYF.

The rearrangement joins TRBV27 to TRBJ2-5, with D possibly matching TRBD1 (5 bases). The CDR3 is made up of 13 amino acids. V was shortened by 6 bases and J by 4 bases, with 12 bases between the two germline ends. Germline V lookup: CDR1 MNHEY, CDR2 SMNVEV (reference sequence). CDR3 sequence: CASRVGHTETQYF. In DNA form, the CDR3 reads TGTGCCAGCAGGGTGGGGCACACAGAGACCCAGTACTTC.

This clone was counted a single time. This sequence joins TRBV3-1 (or the pseudogene TRBV3-2) and TRBJ2-5; 11 bases map to TRBD2. Germline V gives CDR1 LGHDT, CDR2 YNNKEL (reference sequence). Trimming cost V 4 bases and J 5 bases; bases outside gene matches: 12. This CDR3 region has 17 residues. CDR3 loop: CASSLHQGLAARETQYF. In nucleotides, the CDR3 is TGTGCCAGCAGCCTCCACCAGGGACTAGCGGCAAGGGAGACCCAGTACTTC.

The CDR3 reads CASSLGGASYEQYF. In nucleotides, the CDR3 is TGTGCCAGCAGCTTGGGGGGTGCCTCCTACGAGCAGTACTTC. The chain has TRBV5-5 and TRBJ2-7; D gene unclear. V lost 0 bases and J lost 0, with 7 bases in between. Germline V gene lookup returns CDR1 SGHKS and CDR2 YYEKEE (reference sequence). This CDR3 has 14 residues.

V gene TRBV12-3 or TRBV12-4 combines with J gene TRBJ2-2, with 8 bases aligning to TRBD2. With 8 bases clipped from V and 5 bases from J, the junction kept 4 bases outside the gene matches. This CDR3 contains 13 residues. In DNA form, the CDR3 reads TGTGCCAGCGGGCGGGAGGAAACCGGGGAGCTGTTTTTT. It encodes CASGREETGELFF.

This clone has more than one count but fewer than ten. V gene TRBV6-4 combines with J gene TRBJ2-3; 10 nucleotides line up with TRBD2. CDR3 length equals 15 residues. The germline gives CDR1 MRHNA, CDR2 SNTAGT. Trimming removed 0 bases from V and 6 bases from J; junction bases left unmatched: 3. CDR3 in amino acids: CASSDSPSGSDTQYF. CDR3 sequence (DNA): TGTGCCAGCAGTGACTCGCCTAGCGGGAGTGATACGCAGTATTTT.

The rearrangement uses TRBV5-6 and TRBJ2-1; no clear D. The CDR3 sequence is 13 residues long. Germline CDR1 is SGHDT and CDR2 is YYEEEE. Between the trimmed V and J ends, which lost 0 bases and 9 bases, there was a span of 10 bases. The CDR3 protein is CASSLVSTTEQFF. The CDR3 nucleotides read TGTGCCAGCAGCTTGGTGTCGACGACTGAGCAGTTCTTC.

The chain couples TRBV5-1 to TRBJ2-5; D possibly corresponds to TRBD1 (5 bases). V dropped 4 bases and J dropped 2 bases, with 18 bases sitting between them. The V gene's germline CDR1 is SGHRS and CDR2 YFSETQ. The CDR3 contains 16 residues. The DNA for the CDR3 is TGCGCCAGCAGCCCGGGTCTTAGGGCAGGGCAAGAGACCCAGTACTTC. Translating it yields CASSPGLRAGQETQYF.

On this clone: Other nucleotide sequences from this sample produce the same CDR3. The V call is TRBV5-6, the J call TRBJ1-1, with 9 bases lining up with TRBD1. With V trimmed by 4 bases and J by 1 base, 8 bases remained unmatched. The CDR3 extends over 16 amino acids. Germline values: CDR1 SGHDT, CDR2 YYEEEE. CDR3 in DNA: TGTGCCAGCAGCGGCACAGGGGGCGCTCAGAACACTGAAGCTTTCTTT. This translates into CASSGTGGAQNTEAFF.

The chain is built from TRBV15 and TRBJ2-2; 7 positions agree with TRBD1. The ends lost 5 bases at V and 4 bases at J; junction bases unmatched: 7. The length of the CDR3 is 15 residues. The germline CDR1 and CDR2 sequences are LNHNV and YYDKDF (reference sequence). CDR3 nucleotides: TGTGCCACCAGCCGGTACAGGGGTAGCACCGGGGAGCTGTTTTTT. This gives the protein CATSRYRGSTGELFF.

This chain connects TRBV5-6 to TRBJ1-6; D call uncertain. Germline values: CDR1 SGHDT, CDR2 YYEEEE. CDR3 length: 14 residues. Trimming took off 4 bases at V and 7 bases at J, with 12 bases between the two ends. The CDR3 reads CASSPKGWNSPLHF. CDR3 nucleotide sequence: TGTGCCAGCAGCCCAAAAGGGTGGAATTCACCCCTCCACTTT. Based on the CDR3 plus reference TRBV5-6 and TRBJ1-6, the full variable domain is DAGVTQSPTHLIKTRGQQVTLRCSPKSGHDTVSWYQQALGQGPQFIFQYYEEEERQRGNFPDRFSGHQFPNYSSELNVNALLLGDSALYLCASSPKGWNSPLHFGNGTRLTVT.